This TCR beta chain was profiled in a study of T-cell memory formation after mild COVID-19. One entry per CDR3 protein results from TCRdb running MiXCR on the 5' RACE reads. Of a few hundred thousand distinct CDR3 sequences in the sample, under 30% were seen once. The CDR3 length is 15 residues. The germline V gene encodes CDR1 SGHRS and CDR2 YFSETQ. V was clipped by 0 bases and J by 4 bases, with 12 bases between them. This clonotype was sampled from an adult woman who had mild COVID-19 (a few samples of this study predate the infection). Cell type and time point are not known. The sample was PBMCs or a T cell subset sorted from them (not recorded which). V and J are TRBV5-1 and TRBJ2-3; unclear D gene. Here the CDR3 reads CASSLDRLAPDTQYF. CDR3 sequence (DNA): TGCGCCAGCAGCTTGGACCGATTGGCCCCAGATACGCAGTATTTT.